A selection of T cell receptor beta chains follows, all from one sample in a study of T cells in narcolepsy. This table comes from immunoSEQ multiplex PCR, and its TCRdb copy is limited to in-frame clones, with some not included. Of fewer than 30,000 clones in the sample, around 86% were seen once. The sequenced sample was CD45RA- memory CD4+ T cells from PBMCs. All receptors come from a human donor with narcolepsy. Each CDR3 is given without its conserved first and last residue.

v_call	j_call	cdr3_aa
TRBV2	TRBJ1-2	ASSEEDVRGYT
TRBV19	TRBJ1-1	ATQGADTEAF
TRBV6-1	TRBJ2-5	ASTTGGREETQY
TRBV9	TRBJ2-3	ASSVGASGVDTQY
TRBV18	TRBJ2-3	ASSPPLAGGSTDTQY
TRBV10-3	TRBJ1-3	ATIRDGGNTIY
TRBV6-5	TRBJ1-1	ASSYRRTGNTEAF
TRBV5-1	TRBJ1-5	ASSLQEGQPQH
TRBV4-1	TRBJ2-2	ASSQVPGAGTGELF
TRBV10-2	TRBJ2-2	ASRPGDRGATGELF
TRBV7-9	TRBJ1-1	ASSVQGGNTEAF
TRBV11-2	TRBJ2-5	ASSLSSPGETQY
TRBV18	.	ASSPVAQGKSYEQY
TRBV5-1	TRBJ2-5	ASSFEDIKVGTQY
TRBV19	TRBJ2-4	ASSVTGAKNIQY
TRBV2	TRBJ2-1	ASSVRYYNEQF
TRBV28	TRBJ1-2	ASSLAGAFYGYT
TRBV6-1	TRBJ1-5	ASSVWDSQPQH
TRBV4-1	TRBJ1-4	ASSQIAVVEKLF
TRBV6-4	TRBJ2-3	ASSITGTSTDTQY
TRBV6-6	TRBJ1-2	ASTRGTGTYGYT
TRBV4-2	TRBJ2-1	ASSQGDVAYEQF
TRBV28	TRBJ2-2	ASSSSGGATGELF
TRBV5-4	TRBJ2-3	ASSKTSGGRIDTQY
TRBV5-5	TRBJ1-4	ASSLNPGEKLF
TRBV9	TRBJ1-1	ASSARDGDTEAF
TRBV2	TRBJ2-3	ASSDLSGSGVDTQY
TRBV15	TRBJ1-1	ATGKGQSTEAF
TRBV11-2	TRBJ2-7	ASSSPDSSNSYEQY
TRBV27	TRBJ1-4	ASSLGQPATNEKLF
TRBV20-1	TRBJ1-3	SAQGQSTIY
TRBV5-1	TRBJ2-2	ASSWGTGSPGTGELF
TRBV5-1	TRBJ2-3	ASSLDPVTAGTDTQY
TRBV29-1	TRBJ2-1	SVAGQASYNEQF
TRBV25-1	TRBJ1-3	ASSEWVSGNTIY
TRBV11-2	TRBJ1-5	ASSWDPGQPQH
TRBV7-9	TRBJ2-1	ASSTFDRNEQF
TRBV5-1	TRBJ1-6	ASSSGQDGSSLH
TRBV5-6	TRBJ1-1	ASSQPGPRRDTEAF
TRBV6-1	TRBJ1-3	ATNRLGGSGNTIY
TRBV10-1	TRBJ2-1	ASSESGRGVNEQF
TRBV4-2	TRBJ2-3	ASSQENYLSLDTQY
TRBV19	TRBJ1-5	ASSIDTGNQPQH
TRBV6-4	TRBJ2-2	ASRNTGGTGELF
TRBV7-2	TRBJ2-7	ASSPAGTSGSYEQY
TRBV18	TRBJ2-3	ASSQGQPSTDTQY
TRBV5-1	.	ASSRMMTPGGARDTQH
TRBV6-6	TRBJ1-2	ASSYSPGLKDYGYT
TRBV19	TRBJ1-1	ASRDKFRDTEAF
TRBV5-1	TRBJ2-7	ASSLIGGDEQY
TRBV11-2	TRBJ2-7	ASSLGAGGVYEQY
TRBV10-2	TRBJ2-3	ASRGTVTDTQY